The next 3 T cell receptor beta chains were all read from a single sample in a study of PD-L1 blockade in urothelial cancer. Sequencing used immunoSEQ multiplex PCR; TCRdb keeps in-frame clones, though not all of them. The profile shows tens of thousands of clones, around four fifths of them singletons. This specimen was PBMCs, taken around atezolizumab (anti-PD-L1) treatment. Every receptor here comes from a man aged 65 to 85 with urothelial cancer.

This clone showed up just once. V usage is TRBV4-2 and J usage is TRBJ1-1; possible D gene TRBD1, 5 bases. This CDR3 is built from 14 residues. Between the trimmed V and J ends, which lost 0 bases and 5 bases, there was a span of 10 bases. Germline V CDR1 and CDR2: LGHNA, YNFKEQ. Written as DNA, the CDR3 is TGTGCCAGCAGCCAAGAATCCGGGGGTACTGAAGCTTTCTTT. Translation gives CASSQESGGTEAFF.

The genes are TRBV19 and TRBJ2-2; D may be TRBD1 (7 bases). Trimming pared 9 bases from V and 5 bases from J, leaving 16 bases between. Germline values: CDR1 LNHDA, CDR2 SQIVND (reference sequence). The CDR3 is 14 amino acids. The CDR3 region has the DNA TGTGCCAGCGACTCGACAGGGAGGACCGGGGAGCTGTTTTTT. Encoded protein: CASDSTGRTGELFF.

The V gene is TRBV2, the J gene TRBJ2-3; no definite D call. CDR3 length equals 13 residues. Germline V gene data show CDR1 as SNHLY and CDR2 as FYNNEI. V lost 6 bases to trimming and J lost 1 base, with 8 bases between them. The CDR3 DNA reads TGTGCCAGCAGGGGTAGCCGCACAGATACGCAGTATTTT. Translation gives CASRGSRTDTQYF. The whole variable domain, filled in from reference TRBV2 and TRBJ2-3, reads EPEVTQTPSHQVTQMGQEVILRCVPISNHLYFYWYRQILGQKVEFLVSFYNNEISEKSEIFDDQFSVERPDGSNFTLKIRSTKLEDSAMYFCASRGSRTDTQYFGPGTRLTVL.